One and the same sample provided the 17 T cell receptor beta chains below, sequenced in a study of control samples from healthy donors and cancer patients. The protocol was immunoSEQ multiplex PCR, while the TCRdb copy is restricted to in-frame clones and leaves out a portion. The profile shows about 170,000 clones, 88% of them singletons. Material: blood. Source of these receptors: a woman younger than 45 in good health.

The rearrangement uses TRBV4-1 and TRBJ1-2, with a weak D call TRBD1 (6 bases). Germline V gives CDR1 MGHRA, CDR2 YSYEKL. This CDR3 is 15 amino acids long. The V end was cut by 4 bases, the J end by 1 base, with 13 bases between. Written as DNA, the CDR3 is TGCGCCAGCAGCCCCCCCCCGGACAGTAACTATGGCTACACCTTC. This translates into CASSPPPDSNYGYTF.

This sequence joins TRBV4-1 and TRBJ1-5, with D perhaps matching TRBD1 (5 bases). The CDR3 sequence is 15 residues long. Germline CDR1 is MGHRA and CDR2 is YSYEKL. The V and J ends lost 0 bases and 2 bases respectively, with 8 bases between them. The CDR3 sequence is CASSQEGHRNQPQHF. Here the CDR3 DNA reads TGCGCCAGCAGCCAAGAAGGACACCGCAATCAGCCCCAGCATTTT.

The chain uses TRBV4-1 and TRBJ2-2; 7 bases are shared with TRBD1. CDR3 size: 16 residues. V lost 4 bases to trimming and J lost 2 bases; unmatched junction nucleotides: 7. Germline values: CDR1 MGHRA, CDR2 YSYEKL. The CDR3 sequence: CASSLRGGPNTGELFF. For the CDR3, the DNA is TGCGCCAGCAGCCTTAGAGGGGGCCCTAACACCGGGGAGCTGTTTTTT.

V usage is TRBV28 and J usage is TRBJ1-2; D not resolved. V shed 5 bases and J shed 8 bases, with 12 bases lying between them. This CDR3 is built from 12 residues. The germline gives CDR1 MDHEN, CDR2 SYDVKM. In DNA form, the CDR3 reads TGTGCCAGCAGTAACCGGGGATACGGCTACACCTTC. Residues: CASSNRGYGYTF.

The gene calls are TRBV11-3 and TRBJ2-1; TRBD2 is a possible D gene (5 bases). Trimming took off 3 bases at V and 12 bases at J, with 15 bases between the two ends. The CDR3 has 13 residues. CDR1 SGHNT and CDR2 YENEEA come from the germline V gene. The CDR3 reads CASSFSLAGGQFF. The CDR3 DNA reads TGTGCCAGCAGCTTTTCCCTAGCAGGTGGGCAGTTCTTC.

The V gene is TRBV19, the J gene TRBJ2-1; D might be TRBD1 or TRBD2, each matching 5 bases. This CDR3 region has 14 residues. Germline V lookup: CDR1 LNHDA, CDR2 SQIVND (reference sequence). Between the trimmed V and J ends, which lost 1 base and 5 bases, there was a span of 9 bases. The CDR3 spells CASSIGGNHNEQFF. CDR3 bases: TGTGCCAGTAGTATAGGGGGGAACCACAATGAGCAGTTCTTC.

The count of this clone is one. The chain joins TRBV7-9 to TRBJ1-1, with TRBD1 matching 7 bases. The CDR3 runs to 16 residues. The germline V gene encodes CDR1 SEHNR and CDR2 FQNEAQ (reference sequence). J lost 5 bases, V lost 4 bases, and 13 bases had no gene match. CDR3 DNA sequence: TGTGCCAGCAGCTCGACGCCCCCAGGGGGAGGTACTGAAGCTTTCTTT. It specifies CASSSTPPGGGTEAFF. Variable domain in full (rest from reference TRBV7-9 and TRBJ1-1): DTGVSQNPRHKITKRGQNVTFRCDPISEHNRLYWYRQTLGQGPEFLTYFQNEAQLEKSRLLSDRFSAERPKGSFSTLEIQRTEQGDSAMYLCASSSTPPGGGTEAFFGQGTRLTVV.

This sequence joins TRBV29-1 and TRBJ2-3; maybe TRBD2 (5 bases). Germline lookup yields CDR1 SQVTM and CDR2 ANQGSEA. Trimming removed 0 bases from V and 2 bases from J, with 12 bases in between. The CDR3 consists of 15 residues. CDR3 amino acids: CSVEDPGGYTDTQYF. The DNA of the CDR3 is TGCAGCGTTGAAGATCCTGGCGGGTACACAGATACGCAGTATTTT.

The chain recombines TRBV3-1 (or the pseudogene TRBV3-2) with TRBJ2-2; D perhaps matches TRBD1 (6 bases). CDR1 LGHDT and CDR2 YNNKEL come from the germline V gene (reference sequence). Trimming cost V 3 bases and J 1 base, with 12 bases left between them. The CDR3 extends over 16 amino acids. CDR3 sequence (DNA): TGTGCCAGCAGCCACAGACAGGACCTGAACACCGGGGAGCTGTTTTTT. Protein product: CASSHRQDLNTGELFF.

CDR3 region: CASSKGETTSGYTF. The CDR3 nucleotides read TGTGCCAGCAGTAAGGGGGAGACTACCTCTGGCTACACCTTC. The chain has TRBV9 and TRBJ1-2, with D possibly TRBD1 on 6 matching bases. Per the germline V gene, CDR1 is SGDLS and CDR2 is YYNGEE. This CDR3 comprises 14 residues. The ends were cut back, 5 bases at V and 7 bases at J, with 18 bases in the middle.

The chain couples TRBV19 to TRBJ1-5; the match to TRBD1 covers 7 bases. After removal of 7 bases from V and 4 bases from J, the junction contained 7 bases not matched to a gene. Germline values: CDR1 LNHDA, CDR2 SQIVND (reference sequence). CDR3 size: 14 residues. The CDR3, as DNA: TGTGCCAGTACCGACAGGGAAATTAATCAGCCCCAGCATTTT. It specifies CASTDREINQPQHF.

The rearrangement uses TRBV3-1 (or the pseudogene TRBV3-2) and TRBJ2-5, with a possible D match to TRBD1 (6 bases). Per the germline V gene, CDR1 is LGHDT and CDR2 is YNNKEL (reference sequence). Trimming pared 3 bases from V and 4 bases from J, leaving 12 bases between. This CDR3 contains 14 residues. The chain's CDR3 is CASSHLGRGETQYF. In nucleotides, the CDR3 is TGTGCCAGCAGCCACCTAGGCAGGGGAGAGACCCAGTACTTC.

J is TRBJ1-4 and V is TRBV28; D gene ambiguous. Trimming took 6 bases from V and 0 from J, leaving 5 bases between them. Germline assignment: CDR1 MDHEN and CDR2 SYDVKM. The CDR3 extends over 13 amino acids. CDR3 DNA sequence: TGTGCCAGCAGCAAGGCAACTAATGAAAAACTGTTTTTT. Protein sequence: CASSKATNEKLFF.

The genes are TRBV4-1 and TRBJ2-7; D is possibly TRBD1 or TRBD2 (5 bases each). Trimming left V 5 bases short and J 2 bases short, with 13 bases between. This CDR3 has 14 amino acids. Germline CDR1 reads MGHRA; CDR2 reads YSYEKL. CDR3 amino acids: CASSFRDGAYEQYV. CDR3 DNA sequence: TGCGCCAGCAGCTTTAGGGACGGAGCCTACGAGCAGTACGTC.

The CDR3 loop is CASSVAGDRDTQYF. The CDR3 coding sequence is TGTGCCAGCAGCGTAGCGGGAGATCGGGATACGCAGTATTTT. The genes are TRBV9 and TRBJ2-3; a possible D gene is TRBD2 (6 bases). The CDR3 is 14 amino acids. With 0 bases removed from V and 6 bases from J, the gap between germline ends came to 11 bases. The germline CDR1 and CDR2 sequences are SGDLS and YYNGEE.

The CDR3 protein is CASSLGGGQVYSPLHF. CDR3 coding DNA: TGTGCCAGCAGCTTAGGAGGAGGACAGGTGTATTCACCCCTCCACTTT. J is TRBJ1-6 and V is TRBV5-6; 7 nucleotides line up with TRBD1. Trimming removed 2 bases from V and 8 bases from J; junction bases left unmatched: 10. Germline V lookup: CDR1 SGHDT, CDR2 YYEEEE. This CDR3 has 16 residues.

The CDR3 loop reads CASSQAAKLFF. CDR3 nucleotide sequence: TGTGCCAGCAGCCAAGCTGCAAAACTGTTTTTT. The chain recombines TRBV3-1 (or the pseudogene TRBV3-2) with TRBJ1-4; D remains ambiguous. Germline lookup yields CDR1 LGHDT and CDR2 YNNKEL (reference sequence). This CDR3 is built from 11 residues. Trimming removed 1 base from V and 10 bases from J, with 4 bases in between.